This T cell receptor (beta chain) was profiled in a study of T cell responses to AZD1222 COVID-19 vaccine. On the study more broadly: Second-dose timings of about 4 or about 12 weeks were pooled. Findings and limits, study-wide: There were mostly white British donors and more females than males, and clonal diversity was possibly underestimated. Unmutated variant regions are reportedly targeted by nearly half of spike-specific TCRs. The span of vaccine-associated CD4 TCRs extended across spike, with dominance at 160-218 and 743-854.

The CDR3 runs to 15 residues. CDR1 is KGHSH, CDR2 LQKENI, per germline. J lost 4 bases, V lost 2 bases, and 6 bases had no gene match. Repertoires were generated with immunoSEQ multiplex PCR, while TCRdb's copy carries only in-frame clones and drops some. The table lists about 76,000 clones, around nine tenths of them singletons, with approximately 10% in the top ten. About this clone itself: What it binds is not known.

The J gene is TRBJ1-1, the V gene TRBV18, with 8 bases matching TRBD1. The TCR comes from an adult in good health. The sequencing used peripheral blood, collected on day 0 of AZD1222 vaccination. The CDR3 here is CASSPKDRVATEAFF. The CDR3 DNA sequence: TGTGCCAGCTCACCAAAGGACAGGGTGGCCACTGAAGCTTTCTTT.